A selection of T cell receptor beta chains follows, all from one sample in a study of spatial heterogeneity in lung cancer. Using its own MiXCR run on the 5' RACE reads, TCRdb lists one record per CDR3 protein. The data contain tens of thousands of distinct CDR3 sequences, roughly 7% of them singletons. The sample here was PBMCs, taken at surgery. The source is a female donor with early-stage non-small cell lung cancer. Each CDR3 is given with its conserved first and last residue. Each record gives: clone size, V gene, J gene, D gene, CDR3 protein, CDR3 DNA. A D gene is named only where the DNA matches it firmly. Rows give clone size only sometimes, using once, few, many, or a class for an expanded clone.

>-|TRBV5-1|TRBJ1-3|-
CASSSDGRWNTIYF
TGCGCCAGCAGCTCGGACGGGCGCTGGAACACCATATATTTT
>many|TRBV28|TRBJ2-3|TRBD2
CASSWDLAGGTDTQYF
TGTGCCAGCAGTTGGGATCTAGCGGGGGGCACAGATACGCAGTATTTT
>many|TRBV19|TRBJ1-2|-
CASTVGGHGYTF
TGTGCCAGTACCGTCGGGGGGCATGGCTACACCTTC
>many|TRBV6-5|TRBJ2-6|-
CASSSIGANVLTF
TGTGCCAGCAGTTCAATTGGGGCCAACGTCCTGACTTTC
>many|TRBV7-6|TRBJ2-7|-
CASSANTGPYEQYF
TGTGCCAGCAGCGCCAATACGGGCCCCTACGAGCAGTACTTC
>-|TRBV3-1|TRBJ1-2|-
CASSQAGTAYGYTF
TGTGCCAGCAGCCAAGCCGGGACGGCCTATGGCTACACCTTC
>few|TRBV12-3/TRBV12-4|TRBJ2-2|TRBD1
CASSSGGIGTGELFF
TGTGCCAGCTCATCAGGGGGAATCGGCACCGGGGAGCTGTTTTTT
>-|TRBV12-3/TRBV12-4|TRBJ2-1|-
CASSLLVGGYFDEQFF
TGTGCCAGCAGTTTATTAGTAGGGGGGTACTTTGATGAGCAGTTCTTC
>once|TRBV28|TRBJ2-1|-
CASNFLGTYNEQFF
TGTGCCAGCAATTTTTTGGGAACCTACAATGAGCAGTTCTTC
>few|TRBV3-1|TRBJ2-5|TRBD2
CASSGRLAGQETQYF
TGTGCCAGCAGCGGCAGACTAGCGGGGCAAGAGACCCAGTACTTC
>once|TRBV19|TRBJ2-5|-
CASSSQVAETQYF
TGTGCCAGTAGTTCACAGGTGGCAGAGACCCAGTACTTC
>many|TRBV4-3|TRBJ2-2|-
CASSQDWLRDGELFF
TGCGCCAGCAGCCAAGATTGGCTAAGGGACGGGGAGCTGTTTTTT
>few|TRBV6-2/TRBV6-3|TRBJ2-3|TRBD2
CASSYIPPGLAVDTQYF
TGTGCCAGCAGTTACATCCCACCGGGACTAGCGGTAGATACGCAGTATTTT
>many|TRBV20-1|TRBJ2-2|TRBD1
CSAVGQGAYTGELFF
TGCAGTGCTGTAGGACAGGGGGCTTACACCGGGGAGCTGTTTTTT
>many|TRBV5-1|TRBJ2-5|TRBD1
CASSSFTGGIETQYF
TGCGCCAGCAGCTCTTTTACAGGGGGCATCGAGACCCAGTACTTC
>many|TRBV9|TRBJ2-3|-
CASTSGSATDTQYF
TGTGCCAGCACCTCCGGTAGCGCTACAGATACGCAGTATTTT
>few|TRBV30|TRBJ2-7|-
CAWTRERTSYEQYF
TGTGCCTGGACCCGTGAGAGGACCTCCTACGAGCAGTACTTC
>many|TRBV6-5|TRBJ1-2|-
CASSYHRSYGYTF
TGTGCCAGCAGTTACCATCGGTCCTATGGCTACACCTTC
>many|TRBV7-2|TRBJ2-5|-
CASSPPGLSEGTQYF
TGTGCCAGCAGCCCCCCGGGACTGTCCGAAGGGACCCAGTACTTC
>many|TRBV19|TRBJ1-5|TRBD1
CASSIRGDQPQHF
TGTGCCAGTAGTATCAGGGGGGATCAGCCCCAGCATTTT
>-|TRBV10-2|TRBJ1-1|-
CASTQGPNTEAFF
TGCGCCAGCACGCAGGGGCCGAACACTGAAGCTTTCTTT
>many|TRBV20-1|TRBJ1-1|-
CSAPRLALNTEAFF
TGCAGTGCTCCCCGGCTAGCACTGAACACTGAAGCTTTCTTT
>many|TRBV28|TRBJ1-4|-
CASSPPVGANEKLFF
TGTGCCAGCAGTCCCCCGGTGGGGGCTAATGAAAAACTGTTTTTT
>-|TRBV12-3/TRBV12-4|TRBJ2-6|-
CASSYQQGTGANVLTF
TGTGCCAGCAGTTATCAGCAGGGGACTGGGGCCAACGTCCTGACTTTC
>few|TRBV7-2|TRBJ2-5|-
CASSLGQAETQYF
TGTGCCAGCAGCTTAGGACAGGCGGAGACCCAGTACTTC
>many|TRBV12-3/TRBV12-4|TRBJ2-2|TRBD1
CASSSWQGAWNTGELFF
TGTGCCAGCAGTTCCTGGCAGGGGGCCTGGAACACCGGGGAGCTGTTTTTT
>-|TRBV7-3|TRBJ2-7|TRBD2
CASSLLSGNEQYF
TGTGCCAGCAGCTTATTGAGCGGGAACGAGCAGTACTTC
>many|TRBV4-2|TRBJ1-1|-
CASSQETGEAFF
TGTGCCAGCAGCCAAGAGACAGGAGAAGCTTTCTTT
>few|TRBV11-1|TRBJ2-3|-
CASSPPPRAVRPYF
TGTGCCAGCAGCCCCCCGCCCCGGGCGGTGAGGCCGTATTTT
>many|TRBV19|TRBJ2-3|-
CASRNGGTDTQYF
TGTGCCAGTAGGAATGGAGGGACAGATACGCAGTATTTT